Listed below are T cell receptor beta chains from one sample, sequenced in a study of blood T cell repertoires in COVID-19. Libraries were prepared by immunoSEQ multiplex PCR; TCRdb keeps only in-frame clonotypes and omits some of them. This table holds about 55,000 clones, approximately 84% found once. Sequencing was carried out using peripheral blood. The receptors originated from a human donor with active COVID-19. The donor label of this sample is uncertain. CDR3s include the opening cysteine and the closing phenylalanine or tryptophan. The D gene is left open where the match is weak. Some rows mark clone size as missing; the rest say once, few, many or name a class of expanded clone.

clone_size j_call v_call d_call cdr3_aa cdr3_nt
few TRBJ2-2 TRBV12-3/TRBV12-4 . CASSINTGELFF TGTGCCAGCAGTATAAACACCGGGGAGCTGTTTTTT
few TRBJ2-2 TRBV9 TRBD2 CASSVDSGVYTGELFF TGTGCCAGCAGCGTAGATAGCGGGGTTTACACCGGGGAGCTGTTTTTT
few TRBJ1-5 TRBV7-2 TRBD1 CASSSTYGTGISQPQHF TGTGCCAGCAGCTCAACCTACGGGACAGGGATCAGTCAGCCCCAGCATTTT
. TRBJ1-4 TRBV14 . CASSLGPDRARTNEKLFF TGTGCCAGCAGCCTAGGACCGGACAGAGCGAGGACTAATGAAAAACTGTTTTTT
. TRBJ1-6 TRBV18 TRBD1 CASSPETGGVSPLHF TGTGCCAGCTCACCCGAGACAGGGGGAGTTTCACCCCTCCACTTT
. TRBJ1-2 TRBV3-1/TRBV3-2 TRBD1 CASSQRQGSGGYTF TGTGCCAGCAGCCAACGACAGGGTTCGGGTGGCTACACCTTC
. TRBJ1-2 TRBV6-5 . CASRYDSTRRGYTF TGTGCCAGCAGATACGACAGTACAAGGCGTGGCTACACCTTC
. TRBJ1-2 TRBV7-9 . CASSEGGSKAFGYTF TGTGCCAGCAGTGAAGGGGGAAGTAAGGCGTTTGGCTACACCTTC
. TRBJ2-3 TRBV5-6 . CASSSQATQYF TGTGCCAGCAGCTCCCAGGCTACGCAGTATTTT
. TRBJ2-3 TRBV7-9 TRBD1 CASTTGSIRDTQYF TGTGCCAGCACGACAGGGTCCATTAGGGATACGCAGTATTTT
. TRBJ2-3 TRBV23-1 TRBD2 CASSRWRGVTDTQYF TGCGCCAGCAGCCGGTGGCGGGGGGTCACAGATACGCAGTATTTT
. TRBJ1-2 TRBV29-1 . CSVVRQGLNYGYTF TGCAGCGTTGTAAGGCAGGGTCTCAACTATGGCTACACCTTC
. TRBJ1-2 TRBV19 . CASTEQTIYGYTF TGTGCCAGTACGGAGCAGACCATCTATGGCTACACCTTC
. TRBJ2-7 TRBV11-2 . CASSLAARIYEQYF TGTGCCAGCAGCTTAGCTGCCAGGATCTACGAGCAGTACTTC
. TRBJ1-2 TRBV2 TRBD1 CASRDRLLHGYTF TGTGCCAGCAGGGACAGGCTTCTTCATGGCTACACCTTC
. TRBJ1-5 TRBV2 . CASRYNQPQHF TGTGCCAGCAGGTATAATCAGCCCCAGCATTTT
. TRBJ2-1 TRBV6-6 TRBD2 CASSYDAGGRNEQFF TGTGCCAGCAGTTACGATGCGGGGGGGAGAAATGAGCAGTTCTTC
. TRBJ2-3 TRBV12-3/TRBV12-4 . CASRGDYTDTQYF TGTGCCAGCAGGGGAGACTACACAGATACGCAGTATTTT
. TRBJ2-2 TRBV7-9 . CASSLILAGGELFF TGTGCCAGCAGCTTAATTCTAGCTGGCGGGGAGCTGTTTTTT
. TRBJ2-1 TRBV7-9 TRBD1 CASSLQGEWSEQFF TGTGCCAGCAGCCTACAGGGGGAGTGGAGTGAGCAGTTCTTC
. TRBJ1-4 TRBV13 . CASSYRSVNEKLFF TGTGCCAGCAGCTACAGGTCGGTCAATGAAAAACTGTTTTTT
. TRBJ1-1 TRBV25-1 . CASSEYSSWGRAEAFF TGTGCCAGCAGTGAATATAGTTCCTGGGGGCGGGCTGAAGCTTTCTTT
. TRBJ2-7 TRBV3-1/TRBV3-2 . CASSSREGYEQYF TGTGCCAGCAGCTCCCGAGAGGGCTACGAGCAGTACTTC
. TRBJ2-2 TRBV7-2 . CASSLGRAGMGAGELFF TGTGCCAGCAGCTTAGGGAGGGCAGGGATGGGTGCCGGGGAGCTGTTTTTT
once TRBJ1-2 TRBV19 . CASSPQPGLGYTF TGTGCCAGTAGTCCTCAGCCAGGTCTAGGCTACACCTTC
. TRBJ2-6 TRBV7-2 . CASSLGGAGANVLTF TGTGCCAGCAGCTTAGGGGGCGCTGGGGCCAACGTCCTGACTTTC
. TRBJ2-1 TRBV6-6 TRBD2 CASSAPLAGLNNEQFF TGTGCCAGCAGTGCTCCACTAGCGGGGCTGAACAATGAGCAGTTCTTC
. TRBJ2-2 TRBV7-6 TRBD2 CASSTGLGNTGELFF TGTGCCAGCAGCACGGGACTAGGTAACACCGGGGAGCTGTTTTTT
. TRBJ1-3 TRBV25-1 . CASSGRHGSSSGNTIYF TGTGCCAGCAGTGGCCGACACGGAAGTAGCTCTGGAAACACCATATATTTT
. TRBJ1-6 TRBV19 . CASSTGSSKSNSPLHF TGTGCCAGTAGCACAGGCTCATCCAAGAGTAATTCACCCCTCCACTTT
. TRBJ2-7 TRBV11-2 . CASSPGQSYEQYF TGTGCCAGCAGTCCTGGACAGTCCTACGAGCAGTACTTC
. TRBJ2-5 TRBV5-6 TRBD1 CASSLWDRVHETQYF TGTGCCAGCAGCTTATGGGACAGGGTACACGAGACCCAGTACTTC
once TRBJ1-2 TRBV7-8 TRBD1 CASSTQTGGNYGYTF TGTGCCAGCAGCACCCAAACAGGGGGTAACTATGGCTACACCTTC
. TRBJ1-5 TRBV19 . CASSMLGDSNQPQHF TGTGCCAGTAGTATGCTAGGGGATAGCAATCAGCCCCAGCATTTT
. TRBJ1-6 TRBV5-5 TRBD1 CASSLEPADRGTPLHF TGTGCCAGCAGCTTGGAACCCGCGGACAGGGGTACACCCCTCCACTTT
once TRBJ2-5 TRBV7-9 . CASSLGQINQETQYF TGTGCCAGCAGCCTCGGACAGATAAACCAAGAGACCCAGTACTTC
. TRBJ1-1 TRBV3-1/TRBV3-2 TRBD1 CASTDRASSWAFF TGTGCCAGCACGGACAGGGCATCTTCATGGGCTTTCTTT
. TRBJ1-5 TRBV28 . CASSLFGRASSNQPQHF TGTGCCAGCAGTTTATTCGGCAGGGCCTCGAGCAATCAGCCCCAGCATTTT
. TRBJ2-7 TRBV7-9 TRBD2 CASRSGLVTGEQYF TGTGCCAGCAGATCCGGACTAGTGACTGGGGAGCAGTACTTC
. TRBJ2-1 TRBV11-3 TRBD1 CASSADRGNEQFF TGTGCCAGCAGCGCCGACAGGGGCAATGAGCAGTTCTTC